The 29 T cell receptor beta chains below all came from one sample that was sequenced in a study of human CD4 T cells and Enterobacteriaceae. Some clones are missing from TCRdb's copy, which holds only in-frame ones; the method was immunoSEQ multiplex PCR. This sample has over a thousand clones; about half occur once, and the top ten carry over 30%. After roughly 6-7 days, proliferating activated T cells were FACS-sorted as CFSE-low CD25+ ICOS+ cells. Memory CD4+ T cells were CFSE-labeled and cultured 2:1 with antigen-pulsed autologous monocytes. The memory gate held CD4+ cells that were not CD45RA+CCR7+CD95- naive cells, over 98% pure. Sequencing was carried out using bacteria-reactive CD4+ T cells grown in culture. Noted subset: CFSE-low proliferating memory CD4 T cells sorted after in vitro stimulation with a heat-inactivated bacterium or M. tuberculosis lysate. These receptors all come from a human donor in good health.

The rearrangement links TRBV30 to TRBJ2-5; 7 bases align to TRBD2. The trim removed 6 bases at V and 4 bases at J, leaving 5 bases unmatched. The CDR3 spans 12 residues. Looked up from germline, CDR1 is GTSNPN and CDR2 is SVGIG (reference sequence). CDR3: CACTQRGETQYF. In nucleotides, the CDR3 is TGTGCCTGCACACAGCGGGGAGAGACCCAGTACTTC. Based on the CDR3 plus reference TRBV30 and TRBJ2-5, the full variable domain is SQTIHQWPATLVQPVGSPLSLECTVEGTSNPNLYWYRQAAGRGLQLLFYSVGIGQISSEVPQNLSASRPQDRQFILSSKKLLLSDSGFYLCACTQRGETQYFGPGTRLLVL.

The chain is built from TRBV6-5 and TRBJ1-2; the D is unclear. Trimming took off 0 bases at V and 8 bases at J, with 13 bases between the two ends. Germline-derived CDR1 and CDR2 are MNHEY and SVGAGI. This CDR3 is built from 14 residues. The CDR3: CASSYSTPWVGYTF. The DNA of the CDR3 is TGTGCCAGCAGTTACTCGACGCCGTGGGTGGGCTACACCTTC.

The table lists this clone with a few counts. This rearrangement joins TRBV27 to TRBJ2-3, with 11 bases matching TRBD2. The trim removed 6 bases at V and 6 bases at J, leaving 8 bases unmatched. The CDR3 runs 15 residues. CDR1 and CDR2 (germline): MNHEY, SMNVEV (reference sequence). CDR3 DNA: TGTGCCAGCAGACTAGCGGGAGCCGGGACCGATACGCAGTATTTT. Translating it yields CASRLAGAGTDTQYF.

This clone appeared a few times. CDR3 region: CASSKLSGTGNTIYF. The CDR3, as DNA: TGTGCCAGCAGTAAACTCTCAGGGACTGGAAACACCATATATTTT. This chain connects TRBV6-6 to TRBJ1-3; possible D gene TRBD1, 5 bases. The CDR3 contains 15 residues. Germline assignment: CDR1 MNHNY and CDR2 SVGAGI (reference sequence). Trimming took 5 bases from V and 2 from J, leaving 13 bases between them.

The chain is built from TRBV6-1 and TRBJ2-1, with D perhaps assigned TRBD1 or TRBD2 (5 bases each). Trimming pared 8 bases from V and 5 bases from J, leaving 13 bases between. Germline assignment: CDR1 MNHNS and CDR2 SASEGT. The CDR3 loop spans 13 amino acids. The CDR3 region has the DNA TGTGCCAGCTTGGGGACGCTGGACAATGAGCAGTTCTTC. It is translated as CASLGTLDNEQFF.

The CDR3 sequence: CASSPGDRDSEQYF. Here the CDR3 DNA reads TGCGCCAGCAGCCCAGGGGACAGGGATAGCGAGCAGTACTTC. This chain connects TRBV5-1 to TRBJ2-7; 9 bases line up with TRBD1. The CDR3 length is 14 residues. Trimming cost V 4 bases and J 6 bases; bases outside gene matches: 8. Germline CDR1 and CDR2: SGHRS and YFSETQ.

This chain uses TRBV2 with TRBJ2-6; tentatively, D is TRBD2 (7 bases). This CDR3 is 14 amino acids long. Trimming pared 9 bases from V and 1 base from J, leaving 10 bases between. Looked up from germline, CDR1 is SNHLY and CDR2 is FYNNEI. CDR3 sequence (DNA): TGTGCCAGGGGGGGGCGGTCTGGGGCCAACGTCCTGACTTTC. Translating it yields CARGGRSGANVLTF. Based on the CDR3 plus reference TRBV2 and TRBJ2-6, the full variable domain is EPEVTQTPSHQVTQMGQEVILRCVPISNHLYFYWYRQILGQKVEFLVSFYNNEISEKSEIFDDQFSVERPDGSNFTLKIRSTKLEDSAMYFCARGGRSGANVLTFGAGSRLTVL.

The rearrangement joins TRBV28 to TRBJ2-4, with TRBD2 matching 11 bases. In germline, CDR1 is MDHEN, CDR2 SYDVKM. The V segment lost 5 bases and the J segment 1 base; nucleotides outside the gene matches: 4. This CDR3 is built from 16 residues. The CDR3 bases are TGTGCCAGCAGTGTACTAGCGGGAGTCGCCAAAAACATTCAGTACTTC. It specifies CASSVLAGVAKNIQYF.

V is TRBV7-2 and J is TRBJ2-2; D remains ambiguous. CDR3 length equals 15 residues. Trimming removed 4 bases from V and 1 base from J, with 10 bases in between. From germline, CDR1 is SGHTA and CDR2 FQGNSA. CDR3 DNA sequence: TGTGCCAGCAGCTACGGGTCGATGAACACCGGGGAGCTGTTTTTT. This sequence encodes CASSYGSMNTGELFF.

This clone is labeled as large. The rearrangement uses TRBV5-1 and TRBJ2-1; 8 nucleotides align to TRBD1. The junction had 7 bases not matched to a gene; V was cut back by 5 bases and J by 6 bases. The CDR3 consists of 14 residues. CDR1 SGHRS and CDR2 YFSETQ come from the germline V gene. The chain's CDR3 is CASSTGTGGNEQFF. The CDR3 DNA is TGCGCCAGCAGTACCGGGACAGGTGGCAATGAGCAGTTCTTC. Full variable domain (rest looked up from reference TRBV5-1 and TRBJ2-1): KAGVTQTPRYLIKTRGQQVTLSCSPISGHRSVSWYQQTPGQGLQFLFEYFSETQRNKGNFPGRFSGRQFSNSRSEMNVSTLELGDSALYLCASSTGTGGNEQFFGPGTRLTVL.

V and J are TRBV5-1 and TRBJ1-1; TRBD1 aligns across 9 bases. The CDR3 covers 15 residues. With 4 bases clipped from V and 4 bases from J, the junction kept 8 bases outside the gene matches. Germline V gene sequence: CDR1 SGHRS, CDR2 YFSETQ. The CDR3 nucleotides are TGCGCCAGCAGCGAGACAGGGGGTTTATCCACTGAAGCTTTCTTT. It is translated as CASSETGGLSTEAFF. The variable domain in full, completed from reference TRBV5-1 and TRBJ1-1, reads KAGVTQTPRYLIKTRGQQVTLSCSPISGHRSVSWYQQTPGQGLQFLFEYFSETQRNKGNFPGRFSGRQFSNSRSEMNVSTLELGDSALYLCASSETGGLSTEAFFGQGTRLTVV.

This clone was seen once. This chain joins TRBV7-3 and TRBJ2-5; 13 positions match TRBD2. Trimming at V came to 5 bases and at J to 4 bases, leaving 4 bases not matched to a gene. Germline CDR1 and CDR2: SGHTA and FQGTGA. This CDR3 is 15 amino acids long. The CDR3 loop is CASSPGLAGVETQYF. CDR3 sequence (DNA): TGTGCCAGCAGCCCCGGACTAGCGGGAGTAGAGACCCAGTACTTC.

This chain links TRBV5-1 with TRBJ1-2, with 8 bases matching TRBD1. Trimming took 7 bases from V and 8 from J; bases not matched to a gene: 13. Germline V gene data show CDR1 as SGHRS and CDR2 as YFSETQ. CDR3 length: 14 residues. This CDR3 reads CASSKGQGAEGYTF. The CDR3 nucleotides read TGCGCCAGCTCGAAAGGGCAGGGGGCTGAAGGCTACACCTTC. Full variable domain (missing parts from reference TRBV5-1 and TRBJ1-2): KAGVTQTPRYLIKTRGQQVTLSCSPISGHRSVSWYQQTPGQGLQFLFEYFSETQRNKGNFPGRFSGRQFSNSRSEMNVSTLELGDSALYLCASSKGQGAEGYTFGSGTRLTVV.

This chain joins TRBV9 and TRBJ2-3; TRBD1 aligns across 10 bases. The CDR3 length is 15 residues. J gave up 3 bases and V 2 bases, and 3 bases lay outside the gene matches. Germline V CDR1 and CDR2: SGDLS, YYNGEE. CDR3 in amino acids: CASSVTGGVTDTQYF. Here the CDR3 DNA reads TGTGCCAGCAGCGTGACAGGGGGCGTAACAGATACGCAGTATTTT.

Only a few counts were recorded for this clone. J is TRBJ2-7 and V is TRBV28; maybe TRBD1 (5 bases). Deletions cut 5 bases from V and 2 bases from J, with 7 bases between. CDR1 and CDR2 (germline): MDHEN, SYDVKM. The CDR3 is 12 amino acids. The CDR3, as DNA: TGTGCCAGCAGTCCGACAGCCTACGAGCAGTACTTC. Amino acid sequence: CASSPTAYEQYF.

This clone is classed as medium-sized (0.01 to 0.1%). V is TRBV10-3 and J is TRBJ1-2, with D tentatively TRBD1 (5 bases). CDR1 and CDR2 (germline): ENHRY, SYGVKD. V shed 6 bases and J shed 2 bases, with 19 bases lying between them. CDR3 length: 16 amino acids. CDR3 loop: CAISKEMGGKNYGYTF. In DNA, the CDR3 is TGTGCCATCAGCAAAGAGATGGGGGGGAAGAACTATGGCTACACCTTC.

The chain couples TRBV7-3 to TRBJ2-1; 13 bases map to TRBD2. The CDR3 spans 15 residues. V gave up 6 bases and J gave up 7 bases; unmatched junction bases: 6. Per the germline V gene, CDR1 is SGHTA and CDR2 is FQGTGA. The CDR3 sequence is CASRYPGLAGNEQFF. CDR3 in DNA: TGTGCCAGCAGGTATCCGGGACTAGCGGGAAATGAGCAGTTCTTC. Based on the CDR3 plus reference TRBV7-3 and TRBJ2-1, the full variable domain is GAGVSQTPSNKVTEKGKYVELRCDPISGHTALYWYRQSLGQGPEFLIYFQGTGAADDSGLPNDRFFAVRPEGSVSTLKIQRTERGDSAVYLCASRYPGLAGNEQFFGPGTRLTVL.

This clone was found a few times. The rearrangement joins TRBV6-5 to TRBJ1-3, with TRBD1 identical over 9 bases. The CDR3 is 14 residues long. V lost 4 bases to trimming and J lost 4 bases; unmatched junction nucleotides: 2. Germline loops: CDR1 MNHEY, CDR2 SVGAGI. The CDR3 coding sequence is TGTGCCAGCAGTTCGGACAGGGGCGGAAACACCATATATTTT. This codes for CASSSDRGGNTIYF.

The chain couples TRBV11-3 to TRBJ2-7, with TRBD2 matching 9 bases. Trimming removed 1 base from V and 5 bases from J; junction bases left unmatched: 3. This CDR3 region has 14 residues. The germline V gene has CDR1 SGHNT and CDR2 YENEEA. CDR3 sequence reads: CASSLAGLAHEQYF. The CDR3, as DNA: TGTGCCAGCAGCTTAGCGGGACTAGCCCACGAGCAGTACTTC.

Relative to its sample, this clone is large. CDR3 in DNA: TGTGCCAGCAGCTTAAGGCGGGCCAGCAACACAGATACGCAGTATTTT. It is translated as CASSLRRASNTDTQYF. This rearrangement joins TRBV7-3 to TRBJ2-3; a weak D match, TRBD2 (5 bases). Germline loops: CDR1 SGHTA, CDR2 FQGTGA. The CDR3 is made up of 16 amino acids. Trimming took 1 base from V and 2 from J, leaving 13 bases between them.

The chain's CDR3 is CASSLIERSEQFF. In DNA, the CDR3 is TGCGCCAGCAGCTTGATCGAACGGAGTGAGCAGTTCTTC. The chain is built from TRBV5-1 and TRBJ2-1; D gene ambiguous. Deletions cut 1 base from V and 9 bases from J, with 11 bases between. The CDR3 spans 13 residues. CDR1 and CDR2 (germline): SGHRS, YFSETQ.

V usage is TRBV5-4 and J usage is TRBJ1-2, with D possibly matching TRBD1 (6 bases). The CDR3 runs to 14 residues. Germline lookup yields CDR1 SGHNT and CDR2 YYREEE (reference sequence). Trimming pared 0 bases from V and 7 bases from J, leaving 13 bases between. The CDR3 loop reads CASSLDSRGGGYTF. The CDR3 coding sequence is TGTGCCAGCAGCTTGGATTCCAGGGGCGGTGGCTACACCTTC.

This rearrangement joins TRBV30 to TRBJ2-1; 12 nucleotides line up with TRBD2. The CDR3 covers 15 residues. Per the germline V gene, CDR1 is GTSNPN and CDR2 is SVGIG (reference sequence). V lost 0 bases, J lost 7 bases, and 4 bases stayed unmatched. CDR3 bases: TGTGCCTGGAGTGTACCGACTAGCGGGAGAAATGAGCAGTTCTTC. Its translation is CAWSVPTSGRNEQFF.

This clone is deemed medium-sized. The chain has TRBV29-1 and TRBJ1-5, with D possibly matching TRBD1 (5 bases). The germline V gene encodes CDR1 SQVTM and CDR2 ANQGSEA. The CDR3 sequence is 13 residues long. The ends were cut back, 4 bases at V and 8 bases at J, with 15 bases in the middle. CDR3 residues: CSVGGTPDKPQHF. CDR3 DNA: TGCAGCGTTGGAGGGACCCCTGATAAGCCCCAGCATTTT.

On this clone: This sequence is one base from a far larger clone and is likely a read error. CDR3 nucleotide sequence: TGTGCCATCAGTGAGGGGGGCGACGCCGGGGAGCTGTTTTTT. This translates into CAISEGGDAGELFF. The V gene is TRBV10-3, the J gene TRBJ2-2, with TRBD1 as a possible D gene (6 bases). The CDR3 covers 14 residues. Germline V CDR1 and CDR2: ENHRY, SYGVKD. The germline V and J ends were trimmed by 2 bases and 6 bases, with 10 bases remaining between them.

A few counts support this clone. DNA of the CDR3: TGTGCCAGCAGCCAAACAGGGCGGGGACAATTGGGGACTGAAGCTTTCTTT. Translating gives CASSQTGRGQLGTEAFF. V gene TRBV5-6 combines with J gene TRBJ1-1; possible D gene TRBD1, 6 bases. V was shortened by 4 bases and J by 5 bases, with 24 bases between the two germline ends. Looked up from germline, CDR1 is SGHDT and CDR2 is YYEEEE. There are 17 residues in the CDR3.

The sample holds a few counts of this clone. This sequence joins TRBV5-1 and TRBJ2-5, with TRBD1 matching over 8 bases. This CDR3 contains 16 residues. With 0 bases clipped from V and 1 base from J, the junction kept 5 bases outside the gene matches. CDR1 SGHRS and CDR2 YFSETQ come from the germline V gene. CDR3 region: CASSLGQGALQETQYF. Written as DNA, the CDR3 is TGCGCCAGCAGCTTGGGCCAGGGGGCTCTCCAAGAGACCCAGTACTTC.

About this clone: One end of the junction fails to match germline, which may point to a read error. The chain couples TRBV10-2 to TRBJ2-7, with no clear D. CDR3 length: 13 amino acids. From germline, CDR1 is WSHSY and CDR2 SAAADI. CDR3 nucleotides: TGCGCCAGCAGTGAGCTTCCCCCTACCCCATTAAAGTTC. As protein: CASSELPPTPLKF.

The chain uses TRBV27 and TRBJ2-7, with 10 nucleotides matching TRBD1. After removal of 11 bases from V and 7 bases from J, the junction contained 8 bases not matched to a gene. The CDR3 loop spans 12 amino acids. CDR1 MNHEY and CDR2 SMNVEV come from the germline V gene (reference sequence). The CDR3 region is CAVEGQGGEQYF. For the CDR3, the DNA is TGTGCCGTAGAAGGACAGGGGGGGGAGCAGTACTTC.